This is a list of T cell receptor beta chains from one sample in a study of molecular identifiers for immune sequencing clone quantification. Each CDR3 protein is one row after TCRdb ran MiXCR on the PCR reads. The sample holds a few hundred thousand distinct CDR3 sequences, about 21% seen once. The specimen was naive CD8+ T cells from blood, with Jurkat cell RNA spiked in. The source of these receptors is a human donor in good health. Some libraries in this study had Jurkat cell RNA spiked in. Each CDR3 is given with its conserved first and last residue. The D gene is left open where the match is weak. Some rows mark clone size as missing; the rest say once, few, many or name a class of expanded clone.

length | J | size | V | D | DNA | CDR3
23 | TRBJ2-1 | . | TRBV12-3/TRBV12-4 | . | TGTGCCGGCACCCTCCTCATCGACAGACCCAGCGGCTGGGGTAGCGGAGTCTACAATGAGCAGTTCTTC | CAGTLLIDRPSGWGSGVYNEQFF
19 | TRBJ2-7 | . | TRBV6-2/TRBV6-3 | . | TGTGCCAGCAGTTACTGGGTTGAAGACGGGACCAGCGGGTACTACGAGCAGTACTTC | CASSYWVEDGTSGYYEQYF
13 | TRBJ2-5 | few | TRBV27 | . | TGTGCCAGCGGGAGGGGGGCGGAAGAGACCCAGTACTTC | CASGRGAEETQYF
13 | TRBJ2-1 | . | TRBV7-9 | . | TGTGCCAGCACCGCTTTAAACTACAATGAGCAGTTCTTC | CASTALNYNEQFF
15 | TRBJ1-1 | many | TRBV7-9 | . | TGTGCCAGCAGCTTAAGTTCGCAGGAGAACACTGAAGCTTTCTTT | CASSLSSQENTEAFF
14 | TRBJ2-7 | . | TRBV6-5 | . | TGTGCCAGCAGTTACTCAACAGGACCTTACGAGCAGTACTTC | CASSYSTGPYEQYF
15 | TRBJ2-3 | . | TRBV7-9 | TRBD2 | TGTGCCAGCAGCGAAGGGACTAGCGGGAGGGATACGCAGTATTTT | CASSEGTSGRDTQYF
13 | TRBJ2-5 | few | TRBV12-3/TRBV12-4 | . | TGTGCCAGCAGCTATGCGCAGGGGGAGACCCAGTACTTC | CASSYAQGETQYF
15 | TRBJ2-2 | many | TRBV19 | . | TGTGCCAGTAGTATGCGCCAGGGTTACGTCGGGGAGCTGTTTTTT | CASSMRQGYVGELFF
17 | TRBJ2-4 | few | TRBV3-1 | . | TGTGCCAGCAGCCAAGATCCTGACACCCGGGACAAAAACATTCAGTACTTC | CASSQDPDTRDKNIQYF
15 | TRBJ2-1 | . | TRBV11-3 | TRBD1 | TGTGCCAGCAGCTCTGGACAGGGGAAATACAATGAGCAGTTCTTC | CASSSGQGKYNEQFF
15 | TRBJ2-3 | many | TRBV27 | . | TGTGCCAGCAGTTTTGGGTCAGGGGGCACAGATACGCAGTATTTT | CASSFGSGGTDTQYF
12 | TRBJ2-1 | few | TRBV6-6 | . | TGTGCCAGCAGTTATGTTGACAATGAGCAGTTCTTC | CASSYVDNEQFF
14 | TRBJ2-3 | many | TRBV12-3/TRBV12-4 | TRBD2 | TGTGCCAGCAGTCGTGCAGCGGGGGGAGATACGCAGTATTTT | CASSRAAGGDTQYF
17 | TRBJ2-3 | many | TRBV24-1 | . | TGTGCCACCAGTGATTCGACGGGGGATGGCTTCGCAGATACGCAGTATTTT | CATSDSTGDGFADTQYF
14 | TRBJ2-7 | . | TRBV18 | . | TGTGCCAGCTCACCAGTAAACCACTCCTACGAGCAGTACTTC | CASSPVNHSYEQYF
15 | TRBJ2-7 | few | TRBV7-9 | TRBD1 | TGTGCCAGCAGCTTAGCTGAGACAGGGATCTACGAGCAGTACTTC | CASSLAETGIYEQYF
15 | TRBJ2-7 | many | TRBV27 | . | TGTGCCAGCAGACCCCTAGAGGAGGGCCCAGGCGAGCAGTACTTC | CASRPLEEGPGEQYF